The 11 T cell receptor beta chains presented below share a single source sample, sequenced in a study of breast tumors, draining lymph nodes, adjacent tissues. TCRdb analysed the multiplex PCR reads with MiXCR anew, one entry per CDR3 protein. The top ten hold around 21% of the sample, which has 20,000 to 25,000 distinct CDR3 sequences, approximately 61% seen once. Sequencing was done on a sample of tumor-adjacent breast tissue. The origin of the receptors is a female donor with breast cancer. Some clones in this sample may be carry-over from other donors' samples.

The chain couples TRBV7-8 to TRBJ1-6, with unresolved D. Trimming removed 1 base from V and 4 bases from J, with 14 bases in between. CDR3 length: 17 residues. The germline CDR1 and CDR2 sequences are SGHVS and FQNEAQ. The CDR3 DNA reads TGTGCCAGCAGCTTAGGTCAGGTCAAGGCTTATAATTCACCCCTCCACTTT. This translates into CASSLGQVKAYNSPLHF.

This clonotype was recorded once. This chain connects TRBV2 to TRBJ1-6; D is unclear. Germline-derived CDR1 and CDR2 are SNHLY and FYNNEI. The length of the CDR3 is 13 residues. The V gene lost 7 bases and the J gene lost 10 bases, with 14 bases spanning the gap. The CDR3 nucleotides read TGTGCCAGCATGGATGGAAGAAGATCACCCCTCCACTTT. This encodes CASMDGRRSPLHF.

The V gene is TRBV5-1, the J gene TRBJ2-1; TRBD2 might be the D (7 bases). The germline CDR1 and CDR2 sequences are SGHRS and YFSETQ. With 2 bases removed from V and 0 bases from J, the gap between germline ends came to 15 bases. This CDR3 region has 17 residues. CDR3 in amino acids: CASSFRGRGTSYNEQFF. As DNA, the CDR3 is TGCGCCAGCAGCTTTCGGGGGAGGGGGACCTCCTACAATGAGCAGTTCTTC.

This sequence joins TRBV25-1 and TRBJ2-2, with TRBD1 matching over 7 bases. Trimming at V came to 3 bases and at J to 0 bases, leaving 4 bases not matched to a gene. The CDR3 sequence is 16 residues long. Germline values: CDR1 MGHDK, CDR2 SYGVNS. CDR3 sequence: CASSDAGTANTGELFF. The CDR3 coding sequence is TGTGCCAGCAGTGATGCCGGGACAGCGAACACCGGGGAGCTGTTTTTT.

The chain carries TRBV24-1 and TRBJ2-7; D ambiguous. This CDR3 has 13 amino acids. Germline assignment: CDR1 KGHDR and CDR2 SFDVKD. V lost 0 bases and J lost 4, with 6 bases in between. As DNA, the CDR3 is TGTGCCACCAGTGATTTGAATGGGTACGAGCAGTACTTC. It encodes CATSDLNGYEQYF.

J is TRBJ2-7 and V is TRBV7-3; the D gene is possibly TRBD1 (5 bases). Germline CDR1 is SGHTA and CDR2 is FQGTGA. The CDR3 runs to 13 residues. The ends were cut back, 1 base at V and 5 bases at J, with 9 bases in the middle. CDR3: CASSLMGRDEQYF. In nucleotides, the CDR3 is TGTGCCAGCAGCTTAATGGGCAGGGACGAGCAGTACTTC.

In DNA, the CDR3 is TGTGCCAGCAGCTCCTATCCGGGACCCCCGAGCGAGCAGTACTTC. This codes for CASSSYPGPPSEQYF. The V and J genes are TRBV9 and TRBJ2-7; either TRBD1 or TRBD2 may supply D (5 bases each). CDR1 and CDR2 from the germline V gene are SGDLS and YYNGEE. There are 15 residues in the CDR3. Trimming stripped 4 bases from V and 6 bases from J, with 20 bases between.

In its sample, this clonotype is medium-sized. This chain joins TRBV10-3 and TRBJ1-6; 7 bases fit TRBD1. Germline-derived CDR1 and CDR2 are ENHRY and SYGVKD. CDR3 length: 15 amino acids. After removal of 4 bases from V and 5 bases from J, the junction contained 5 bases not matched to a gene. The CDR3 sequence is CAISATGTDNSPLHF. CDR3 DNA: TGTGCCATCAGTGCAACCGGGACAGATAATTCACCCCTCCACTTT.

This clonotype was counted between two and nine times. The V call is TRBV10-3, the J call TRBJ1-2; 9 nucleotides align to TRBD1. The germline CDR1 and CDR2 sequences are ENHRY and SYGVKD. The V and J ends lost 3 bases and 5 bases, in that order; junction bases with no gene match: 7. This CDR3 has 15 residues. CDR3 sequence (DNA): TGTGCCATCAGTGAATCCGGGACAGGGATATATGGCTACACCTTC. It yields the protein CAISESGTGIYGYTF.

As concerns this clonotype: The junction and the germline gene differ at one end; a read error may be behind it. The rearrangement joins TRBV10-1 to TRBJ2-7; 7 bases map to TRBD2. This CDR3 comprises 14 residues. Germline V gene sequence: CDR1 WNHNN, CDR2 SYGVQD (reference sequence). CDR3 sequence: CASSAAGDSYEQYF. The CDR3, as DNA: TGTGCCAGCAGTGCTGCGGGAGACTCCTACGAGCAGTACTTC.

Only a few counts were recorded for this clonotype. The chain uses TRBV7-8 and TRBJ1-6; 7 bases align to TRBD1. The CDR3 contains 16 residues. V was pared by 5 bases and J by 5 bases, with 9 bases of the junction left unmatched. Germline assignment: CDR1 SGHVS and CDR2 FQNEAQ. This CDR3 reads CASSPTRDRDNSPLHF. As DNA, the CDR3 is TGTGCCAGCAGCCCGACTCGGGACAGAGATAATTCACCCCTCCACTTT.